The T cell receptor beta chain described here comes from a study of T cells in Graves' hyperthyroidism and ophthalmopathy (dated 2019 in TCRdb). The study in broad terms: Peripheral blood samples were taken at the time of initial diagnosis, prior to any treatment. To identify distinguishing TCR V-J signatures, a discovery cohort of about a hundred patients was used, comprising 43 with Graves' ophthalmopathy and under 60 with stable Graves' hyperthyroidism. Prospective prediction of ophthalmopathy was tested in an independent validation cohort of fewer than 20 hyperthyroidism patients and 17 patients who later progressed to ophthalmopathy. The roughly 90 discovery patients were divided at random into training and test sets in a 7:3 ratio. In over five Graves' hyperthyroidism patients, the study also compared T-cell repertoires from thyroid tissue with T-cell repertoires from blood. After sampling, hyperthyroidism patients received methimazole starting at 30 mg daily, and ophthalmopathy patients received high-dose intravenous methylprednisolone. TCR Vbeta CDR3 sequencing of some 140 peripheral blood samples (approximately 44 ophthalmopathy, under 80 hyperthyroidism and roughly 17 progressor patients) is reported in the paper. Overall study outcomes, separate from this receptor: In cross-validation, a model built on a 13 V-J signature told ophthalmopathy apart from stable hyperthyroidism with roughly 87% sensitivity and around 83% specificity, and in testing the same model reached 80%/75%. In validation, the model predicted progression to ophthalmopathy with 60% to 71% sensitivity and about 72% specificity, a median of 6.5 months before onset. Blood samples also contained most of the expanded thyroid clonotypes (frequency above 0.001), which suggests that blood repertoires may reflect thyroid immune responses. No statistical method was used to set the sample size in advance, and investigators knew the group allocation.

Hyperthyroidism patients were newly diagnosed, with disease duration under 2 months, and aged 18 to 65 years. Patients with uncontrolled infections, other autoimmune diseases, pregnancy or lactation were excluded. Diagnoses were based on clinical symptoms, serum thyroxine and TRAb, thyroid ultrasound and orbital computed tomography. For progressor patients, blood was drawn at the first diagnosis of hyperthyroidism, before any ophthalmopathy symptoms had appeared. Ficoll-Paque density gradient centrifugation was used to isolate PBMCs from 9.5 to 10 ml of fresh peripheral blood. Progressor patients were first diagnosed with Graves' hyperthyroidism and then developed ophthalmopathy during follow-up. Total RNA was extracted using Trizol reagent, and RNA quality was assessed on an Agilent 2100 Bioanalyzer. Measured from the cysteine to the phenylalanine, the CDR3 is 17 residues long. The sequence is cut down to CDR3 DNA, 51 bases in frame from base 1. CDR1 and CDR2 are read off the germline V gene (reference sequence) as PRHDT and FYEKMQ. V is cut back by 4 bases and J by 3 bases, with 9 bases in the junction unmatched.

TCR beta CDR3 regions were amplified from RNA transcripts. The first round of RT-PCR for the TCR CDR3 was performed with the HTBI primer set and the Qiagen OneStep RT-PCR kit. The libraries were constructed in a second round of multiplex PCR and then size-selected and purified. The libraries were sequenced on an Illumina HiSeq2000 using paired-end 100 bp reads. Turning to the authors' computational methods: SOAPnuke was used to process the raw data, throwing out any read that contained adapters or uncalled bases, had a mean Phred below 15, or lacked an exact constant-primer or identifier match. COPE v1.2.5 was used to merge high-quality paired reads, and clonotypes were defined as unique nucleotide sequences. MiTCR v1.1 was used to align clonotypes to the IMGT TRBV, TRBD and TRBJ reference segments. The analysis was restricted to V-J combinations with a frequency above 0.0001, which together covered about 99% of the repertoires. A TCS score was defined as the ratio of F50 (clonal expansion) to E x V (chaos), with BLOSUM62-based TCRdist applied between CDR3 peptides within each V-J. Welch's t-statistics and random forest reduced several hundred V-J features to 13, which were used in a naive Bayes classifier (R e1071). TCRdb ran its own pipeline on the public reads, namely fastp trimming at Q25 and MiXCR clone calling, and kept in-frame beta chains. Under each unique CDR3 protein, matching rows form one entry showing the most common genes and DNA. The V and J calls here are based on TCRdb, not the publication. The sample has around 350,000 distinct CDR3 sequences on record, less than 20% of them singletons. The ten largest make up 28% of the sample.

Notes on this clonotype: Its antigen specificity is not known. One base away there is no much larger clone; base qualities are not given.

The sequencing input was blood. The origin of this receptor is a woman aged 18-29 years with Graves' hyperthyroidism that later progressed to Graves' ophthalmopathy. The V and J segments used are TRBV13 and TRBJ2-1, and 10 bases in between align with TRBD1. The sequenced DNA: TGTGCCAGCAGCTCCCCGGGACAGGGGTCAGTCTACAATGAGCAGTTCTTC. Translation gives CASSSPGQGSVYNEQFF.